A single sample gave rise to the 24 T cell receptor beta chains below, sequenced in a study of cytomegalovirus exposure and HLA in healthy donors. PCR primers comprised 60 Vbeta and 13 Jbeta primers. Sequencing used immunoSEQ multiplex PCR; TCRdb keeps in-frame clones, though not all of them. The ten most abundant clones cover roughly 0.98% of a sample with about 190,000 clones. The specimen was PBMCs. Receptor source: a woman aged 25 to 39 in good health and CMV-seropositive.

Regarding this clone: This sample includes further DNA sequences coding for the same CDR3. V is TRBV5-1 and J is TRBJ1-1; 8 bases align to TRBD1. Germline V gene lookup returns CDR1 SGHRS and CDR2 YFSETQ. This CDR3 comprises 14 residues. With 4 bases clipped from V and 1 base from J, the junction kept 3 bases outside the gene matches. The DNA for the CDR3 is TGCGCCAGCAGCCCAGGGACAGGGAACACTGAAGCTTTCTTT. Residues: CASSPGTGNTEAFF.

CDR3 amino acids: CASSESGTGLSYEQYF. The CDR3 nucleotides read TGTGCCAGCAGCGAGTCCGGGACAGGGCTCTCCTACGAGCAGTACTTC. The chain employs TRBV5-6 and TRBJ2-5; 9 positions agree with TRBD1. The better agreement between TRBJ2-7 and the DNA end casts doubt on the J call. There are 16 residues in the CDR3. In germline, CDR1 is SGHDT, CDR2 YYEEEE.

This sequence joins TRBV30 and TRBJ1-6; possible D gene TRBD1, 5 bases. Germline loops: CDR1 GTSNPN, CDR2 SVGIG (reference sequence). Trimming took 4 bases from V and 0 from J, leaving 19 bases between them. This CDR3 contains 18 residues. The CDR3 coding sequence is TGTGCCTGGAACCCCGACCGGCGGGGGAGCTCCTATAATTCACCCCTCCACTTT. This encodes CAWNPDRRGSSYNSPLHF.

The CDR3 reads CASSSRAGTTHGETQYF. In nucleotides, the CDR3 is TGTGCCAGCAGCTCCCGAGCCGGGACTACCCATGGGGAGACCCAGTACTTC. This chain links TRBV7-8 with TRBJ2-5, with 7 nucleotides matching TRBD2. This CDR3 has 17 residues. J lost 5 bases, V lost 4 bases, and 16 bases had no gene match. Germline V lookup: CDR1 SGHVS, CDR2 FQNEAQ.

The gene calls are TRBV29-1 and TRBJ1-2; no clear D. The CDR3 consists of 11 residues. Germline V gene data show CDR1 as SQVTM and CDR2 as ANQGSEA. Trimming took off 7 bases at V and 5 bases at J, with 11 bases between the two ends. The CDR3 DNA follows: TGCAGCGCCGGGGAAGAGTATGGCTACACCTTC. Its protein product is CSAGEEYGYTF.

The rearrangement uses TRBV5-1 and TRBJ2-5, with 9 positions matching TRBD2. The germline V gene encodes CDR1 SGHRS and CDR2 YFSETQ. V trimming: 2 bases; J trimming: 1 base; junction bases outside the gene matches: 3. The CDR3 sequence is 15 residues long. The CDR3 bases are TGCGCCAGCAGCTTCCTAGCGGGGCGCCAAGAGACCCAGTACTTC. Its translation is CASSFLAGRQETQYF.

The CDR3 region is CASRQDRVSSYEQYF. DNA of the CDR3: TGTGCCAGCAGGCAGGACAGGGTAAGCTCCTACGAGCAGTACTTC. The genes are TRBV5-4 and TRBJ2-7, with TRBD1 matching 8 bases. V lost 5 bases and J lost 0; bases outside the gene matches: 7. The germline V gene encodes CDR1 SGHNT and CDR2 YYREEE (reference sequence). The CDR3 is made up of 15 amino acids.

The V call is TRBV10-3, the J call TRBJ1-3; D not certain. The germline CDR1 and CDR2 sequences are ENHRY and SYGVKD. The ends were cut back, 4 bases at V and 1 base at J, with 11 bases in the middle. The CDR3 sequence is 15 residues long. CDR3 nucleotides: TGTGCCATCAGTGCCCCGGGTCAATCTGGAAACACCATATATTTT. This encodes CAISAPGQSGNTIYF.

The V call is TRBV2, the J call TRBJ1-2, with D possibly being TRBD1 (5 bases). The germline V gene encodes CDR1 SNHLY and CDR2 FYNNEI. This CDR3 contains 14 residues. Trimming pared 7 bases from V and 2 bases from J, leaving 14 bases between. CDR3: CASIRTFLNYGYTF. The CDR3 coding sequence is TGTGCCAGCATTCGGACATTCCTAAACTATGGCTACACCTTC.

In regard to this clone: Likely a read error: the CDR3 ends without its conserved phenylalanine or tryptophan. This chain links TRBV5-1 with TRBJ1-5; D may be TRBD1 (6 bases). Trimming pared 2 bases from V and 2 bases from J, leaving 11 bases between. The CDR3 is 15 amino acids. The germline gives CDR1 SGHRS, CDR2 YFSETQ. CDR3 DNA: TGCGCCAGCAGCTTAGGGGGGGCCGGCAATCAGCCCCAGCATCTT. Protein product: CASSLGGAGNQPQHL.

This CDR3 is CASSYEGAGNTIYF. CDR3 bases: TGTGCCAGCAGTTACGAGGGTGCAGGAAACACCATATATTTT. This sequence joins TRBV6-5 and TRBJ1-3; no clear D gene. V was pared by 2 bases and J by 4 bases, with 9 bases between. Germline V lookup: CDR1 MNHEY, CDR2 SVGAGI. The CDR3 is made up of 14 amino acids.

The genes are TRBV6-1 and TRBJ1-2; a weak D match, TRBD1 (6 bases). The germline V gene encodes CDR1 MNHNS and CDR2 SASEGT. The CDR3 runs to 15 residues. V lost 0 bases to trimming and J lost 4 bases, with 12 bases between them. The CDR3 region has the DNA TGTGCCAGCAGTGAAGCGCTTCAGGGGAGCTATGGCTACACCTTC. Translated, it gives CASSEALQGSYGYTF.

The chain employs TRBV5-1 and TRBJ1-1; TRBD1 matches at 7 bases. V dropped 7 bases and J dropped 1; count of bases not matched to a gene: 4. Germline V lookup: CDR1 SGHRS, CDR2 YFSETQ. This CDR3 spans 13 amino acids. The DNA for the CDR3 is TGCGCCAGCGGGACAGACCCGAACACTGAAGCTTTCTTT. Protein: CASGTDPNTEAFF.

The V call is TRBV27, the J call TRBJ2-1, with D unclear. The CDR3 spans 16 residues. Germline V gene data show CDR1 as MNHEY and CDR2 as SMNVEV (reference sequence). The V and J ends lost 5 bases and 2 bases respectively, with 16 bases between them. In DNA, the CDR3 is TGTGCCAGCAGTACAATGATAGGTGGGCCCTACAATGAGCAGTTCTTC. Translating gives CASSTMIGGPYNEQFF.

V is TRBV9 and J is TRBJ1-1; perhaps TRBD1 as D (5 bases). The V gene's germline CDR1 is SGDLS and CDR2 YYNGEE. The length of the CDR3 is 14 residues. Trimming shortened V by 4 bases and J by 1 base, and 11 bases separated the two germline ends. The CDR3 here is CASSLGDRNTEAFF. The CDR3 DNA is TGTGCCAGCAGCTTAGGCGACAGGAACACTGAAGCTTTCTTT. The variable domain in full, completed from reference TRBV9 and TRBJ1-1, reads DSGVTQTPKHLITATGQRVTLRCSPRSGDLSVYWYQQSLDQGLQFLIQYYNGEERAKGNILERFSAQQFPDLHSELNLSSLELGDSALYFCASSLGDRNTEAFFGQGTRLTVV.

V usage is TRBV29-1 and J usage is TRBJ2-3; the D gene is possibly TRBD2 (7 bases). This CDR3 spans 16 amino acids. Germline CDR1 reads SQVTM; CDR2 reads ANQGSEA. Trimming took off 5 bases at V and 3 bases at J, with 21 bases between the two ends. The CDR3: CSVRRGGGMRTDTQYF. For the CDR3, the DNA is TGCAGCGTTCGCCGGGGAGGGGGGATGAGGACAGATACGCAGTATTTT.

V and J are TRBV7-2 and TRBJ1-2, with D possibly TRBD1 on 5 matching bases. The CDR3 is made up of 14 amino acids. Per the germline V gene, CDR1 is SGHTA and CDR2 is FQGNSA. V was trimmed by 6 bases and J by 2 bases, leaving 13 bases between them. As DNA, the CDR3 is TGTGCCAGCAGTGTGGGGGGGAACAACTATGGCTACACCTTC. Protein sequence: CASSVGGNNYGYTF.

The genes are TRBV5-1 and TRBJ2-3, with D tentatively TRBD1 (5 bases). The V and J ends lost 1 base and 2 bases respectively, with 11 bases between them. This CDR3 spans 15 amino acids. The germline gives CDR1 SGHRS, CDR2 YFSETQ. CDR3 protein: CASSLRGDLTDTQYF. Written as DNA, the CDR3 is TGCGCCAGCAGCTTGAGGGGTGACCTCACAGATACGCAGTATTTT.

The V gene is TRBV30, the J gene TRBJ2-7; 7 bases are a match to TRBD1. Trimming cost V 3 bases and J 7 bases; bases outside gene matches: 3. The CDR3 has 11 amino acids. Germline-derived CDR1 and CDR2 are GTSNPN and SVGIG (reference sequence). CDR3 nucleotide sequence: TGTGCCTGGAGCACAGGGGATGAGCAGTACTTC. This gives the protein CAWSTGDEQYF.

This sequence joins TRBV5-1 and TRBJ2-7; 7 bases are shared with TRBD1. This CDR3 has 15 amino acids. Trimming cost V 2 bases and J 2 bases; bases outside gene matches: 7. CDR1 and CDR2 (germline): SGHRS, YFSETQ. Here the CDR3 DNA reads TGCGCCAGCAGCTTACCCCCGGACAGGACCTACGAGCAGTACTTC. Amino acids: CASSLPPDRTYEQYF.

The chain links TRBV28 to TRBJ2-3; D is perhaps TRBD2 (5 bases). Germline V gene lookup returns CDR1 MDHEN and CDR2 SYDVKM. The CDR3 loop spans 15 amino acids. The V end lost 4 bases, the J end lost 1 base, and 12 bases lay between the germline ends. This CDR3 is CASSSITRGTDTQYF. The CDR3, as DNA: TGTGCCAGCAGTTCAATCACGAGGGGCACAGATACGCAGTATTTT.

The V and J genes are TRBV29-1 and TRBJ1-6, with TRBD1 matching over 8 bases. Germline CDR1 is SQVTM and CDR2 is ANQGSEA. The V segment lost 3 bases and the J segment 8 bases; nucleotides outside the gene matches: 6. The CDR3 covers 14 residues. The CDR3 reads CSVDRGQSHSPLHF. The DNA of the CDR3 is TGCAGCGTTGACAGGGGGCAGAGCCATTCACCCCTCCACTTT.

As concerns this clone: Other DNA sequences within the sample encode an identical CDR3. This chain connects TRBV5-1 to TRBJ1-3; the D is unclear. The CDR3 sequence is 15 residues long. The V gene's germline CDR1 is SGHRS and CDR2 YFSETQ. V was pared by 0 bases and J by 0 bases, with 7 bases between. The CDR3 nucleotides are TGCGCCAGCAGCTTGGTAGGAGGCTCTGGAAACACCATATATTTT. It translates to CASSLVGGSGNTIYF.

This chain links TRBV5-8 with TRBJ2-3; no firm D call. The V and J ends lost 0 bases and 2 bases respectively, with 13 bases between them. This CDR3 spans 16 amino acids. Germline V gene sequence: CDR1 SGHTS, CDR2 YDEGEE. In DNA, the CDR3 is TGTGCCAGCAGCTTGGCGTGGCTGGCGGACACAGATACGCAGTATTTT. Translating it yields CASSLAWLADTDTQYF.